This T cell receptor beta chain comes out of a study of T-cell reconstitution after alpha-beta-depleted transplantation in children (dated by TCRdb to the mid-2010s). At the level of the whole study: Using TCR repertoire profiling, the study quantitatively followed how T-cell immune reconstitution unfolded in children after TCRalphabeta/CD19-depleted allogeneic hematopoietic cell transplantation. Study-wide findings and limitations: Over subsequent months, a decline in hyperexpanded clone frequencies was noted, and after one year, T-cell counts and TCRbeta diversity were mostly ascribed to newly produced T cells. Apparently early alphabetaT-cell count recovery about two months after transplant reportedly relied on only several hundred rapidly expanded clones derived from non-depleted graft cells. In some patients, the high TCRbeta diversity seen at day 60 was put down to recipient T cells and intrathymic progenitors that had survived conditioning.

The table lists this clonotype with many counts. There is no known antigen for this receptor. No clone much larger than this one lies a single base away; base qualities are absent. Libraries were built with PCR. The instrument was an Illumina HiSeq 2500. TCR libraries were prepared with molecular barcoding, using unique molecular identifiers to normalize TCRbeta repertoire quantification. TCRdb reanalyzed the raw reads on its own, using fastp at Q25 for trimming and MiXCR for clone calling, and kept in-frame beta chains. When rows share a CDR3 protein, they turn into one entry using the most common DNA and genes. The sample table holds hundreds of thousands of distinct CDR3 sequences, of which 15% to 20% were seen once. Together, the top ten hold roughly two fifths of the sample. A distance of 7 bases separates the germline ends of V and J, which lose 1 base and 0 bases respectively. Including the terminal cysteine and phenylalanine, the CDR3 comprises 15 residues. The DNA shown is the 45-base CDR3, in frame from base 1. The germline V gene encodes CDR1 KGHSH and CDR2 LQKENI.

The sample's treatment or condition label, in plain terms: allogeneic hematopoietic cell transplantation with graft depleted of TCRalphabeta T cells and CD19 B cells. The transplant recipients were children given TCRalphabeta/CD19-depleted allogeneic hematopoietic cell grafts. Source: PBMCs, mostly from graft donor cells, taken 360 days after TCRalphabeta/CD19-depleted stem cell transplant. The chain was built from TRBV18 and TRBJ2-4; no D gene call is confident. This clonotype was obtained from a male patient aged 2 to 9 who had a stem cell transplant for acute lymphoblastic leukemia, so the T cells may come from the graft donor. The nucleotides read TGTGCCAGCTCACCACAAGTAGGAGCCAAAAACATTCAGTACTTC. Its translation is CASSPQVGAKNIQYF.